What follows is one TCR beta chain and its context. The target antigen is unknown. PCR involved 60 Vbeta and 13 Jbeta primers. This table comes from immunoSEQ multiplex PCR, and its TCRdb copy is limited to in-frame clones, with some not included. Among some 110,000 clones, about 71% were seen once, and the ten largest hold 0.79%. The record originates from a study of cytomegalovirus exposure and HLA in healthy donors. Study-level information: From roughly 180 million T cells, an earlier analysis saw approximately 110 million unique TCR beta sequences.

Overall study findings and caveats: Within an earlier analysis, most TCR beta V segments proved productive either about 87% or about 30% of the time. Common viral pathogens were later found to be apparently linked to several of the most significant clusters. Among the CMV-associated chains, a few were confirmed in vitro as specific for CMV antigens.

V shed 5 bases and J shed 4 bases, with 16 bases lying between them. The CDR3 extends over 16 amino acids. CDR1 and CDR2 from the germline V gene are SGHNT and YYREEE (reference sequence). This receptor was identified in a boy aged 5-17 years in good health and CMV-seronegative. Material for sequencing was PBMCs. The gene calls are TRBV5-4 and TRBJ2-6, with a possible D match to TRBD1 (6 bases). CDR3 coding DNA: TGTGCCAGCAGGTATTTTACAGGGAACGGGGCCAACGTCCTGACTTTC. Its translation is CASRYFTGNGANVLTF.